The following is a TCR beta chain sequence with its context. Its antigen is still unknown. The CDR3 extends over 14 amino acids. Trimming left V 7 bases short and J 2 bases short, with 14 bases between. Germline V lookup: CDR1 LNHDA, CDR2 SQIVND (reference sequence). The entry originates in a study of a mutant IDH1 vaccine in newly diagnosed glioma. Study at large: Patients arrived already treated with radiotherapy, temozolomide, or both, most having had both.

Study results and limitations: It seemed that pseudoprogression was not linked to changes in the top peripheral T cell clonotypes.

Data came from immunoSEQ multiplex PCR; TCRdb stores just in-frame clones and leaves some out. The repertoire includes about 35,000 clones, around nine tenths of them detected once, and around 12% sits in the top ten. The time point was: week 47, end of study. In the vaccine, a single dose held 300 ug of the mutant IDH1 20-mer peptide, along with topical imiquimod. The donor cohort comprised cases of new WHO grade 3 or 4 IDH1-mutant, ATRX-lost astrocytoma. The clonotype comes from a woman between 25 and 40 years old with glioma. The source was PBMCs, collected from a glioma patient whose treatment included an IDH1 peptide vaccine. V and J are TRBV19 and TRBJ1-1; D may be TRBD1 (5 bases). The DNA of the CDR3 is TGTGCCAGTAATTTAGGAGGGGACAACACTGAAGCTTTCTTT. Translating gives CASNLGGDNTEAFF.